The rows below give T cell receptor beta chains drawn from one sample of a study of T cell responses to AZD1222 COVID-19 vaccine. Method: immunoSEQ multiplex PCR; TCRdb's copy keeps in-frame clones and lacks some. The table shows some 120,000 clones, with 88% occurring only once. Sequences were derived from peripheral blood, sampled on day 0 of AZD1222 vaccination. The receptors come from an adult in good health. The CDR3 runs from the conserved cysteine through the conserved F or W. The order of the fields is CDR3 protein, CDR3 DNA, V gene, D gene, J gene, clone size. D genes are given only for firm matches. For some rows the clone size is stated as once, few or many, or as a class when expanded; others skip it.

CDR3 protein: CASSFNMAEQFF
CDR3 DNA: TGTGCCAGCAGCTTTAACATGGCAGAGCAGTTCTTC
V gene: TRBV7-9
D gene: -
J gene: TRBJ2-1
clone size: -

CDR3 protein: CASSRQGVSGNTIYF
CDR3 DNA: TGTGCCAGCAGCAGACAGGGGGTCTCTGGAAACACCATATATTTT
V gene: TRBV5-6
D gene: TRBD1
J gene: TRBJ1-3
clone size: -

CDR3 protein: CASQRGGENIQYF
CDR3 DNA: TGTGCCAGCCAGCGGGGGGGTGAAAACATTCAGTACTTC
V gene: TRBV28
D gene: TRBD2
J gene: TRBJ2-4
clone size: -

CDR3 protein: CASSQDWVSGRHTEAFF
CDR3 DNA: TGCGCCAGCAGCCAAGATTGGGTCAGCGGTAGGCACACTGAAGCTTTCTTT
V gene: TRBV4-3
D gene: -
J gene: TRBJ1-1
clone size: once

CDR3 protein: CASSQSGTQAYGYTF
CDR3 DNA: TGCGCCAGCAGCCAATCCGGGACCCAGGCCTATGGCTACACCTTC
V gene: TRBV4-3
D gene: -
J gene: TRBJ1-2
clone size: once

CDR3 protein: CASSLVGTNHNEQFF
CDR3 DNA: TGTGCCAGCAGCTTAGTGGGGACGAATCACAATGAGCAGTTCTTC
V gene: TRBV7-2
D gene: -
J gene: TRBJ2-1
clone size: -

CDR3 protein: CASSQNPGQKNEKLFF
CDR3 DNA: TGCGCCAGCAGCCAAAACCCGGGACAGAAGAATGAAAAACTGTTTTTT
V gene: TRBV4-3
D gene: TRBD1
J gene: TRBJ1-4
clone size: -

CDR3 protein: CASSRDRAAGELFF
CDR3 DNA: TGTGCCAGCAGTCGGGACAGGGCTGCCGGGGAGCTGTTTTTT
V gene: TRBV6-6
D gene: TRBD1
J gene: TRBJ2-2
clone size: -

CDR3 protein: CASSLAPRGQGNTEAFF
CDR3 DNA: TGTGCCAGCAGCTTAGCCCCCCGAGGACAGGGGAACACTGAAGCTTTCTTT
V gene: TRBV7-9
D gene: TRBD1
J gene: TRBJ1-1
clone size: -

CDR3 protein: CASSPGQGSSYNEQFF
CDR3 DNA: TGTGCCAGCTCACCCGGACAGGGAAGCTCCTACAATGAGCAGTTCTTC
V gene: TRBV18
D gene: TRBD1
J gene: TRBJ2-1
clone size: -

CDR3 protein: CASTYVLGTAEAFF
CDR3 DNA: TGTGCCAGCACCTATGTCCTCGGGACGGCTGAAGCTTTCTTT
V gene: TRBV7-2
D gene: -
J gene: TRBJ1-1
clone size: -

CDR3 protein: CASSFGGANQPQHF
CDR3 DNA: TGTGCCAGCAGCTTCGGCGGGGCCAATCAGCCCCAGCATTTT
V gene: TRBV5-4
D gene: -
J gene: TRBJ1-5
clone size: -

CDR3 protein: CASSELSTRQTSYGYTF
CDR3 DNA: TGTGCCAGCAGTGAACTATCCACAAGACAGACATCCTATGGCTACACCTTC
V gene: TRBV6-1
D gene: -
J gene: TRBJ1-2
clone size: -

CDR3 protein: CASSQVRGGNSPLHF
CDR3 DNA: TGCGCCAGCAGCCAAGTCAGGGGGGGTAACTCACCCCTCCACTTT
V gene: TRBV4-3
D gene: TRBD1
J gene: TRBJ1-6
clone size: -

CDR3 protein: CASSAGTGLNYGYTF
CDR3 DNA: TGTGCCAGCAGCGCCGGGACAGGGCTTAACTATGGCTACACCTTC
V gene: TRBV9
D gene: TRBD1
J gene: TRBJ1-2
clone size: -

CDR3 protein: CASSLEATGTGGLGSPLHF
CDR3 DNA: TGCGCCAGCAGCTTGGAGGCCACCGGGACAGGGGGTTTAGGTTCACCCCTCCACTTT
V gene: TRBV5-1
D gene: TRBD1
J gene: TRBJ1-6
clone size: -

CDR3 protein: CASSQSLQETQYF
CDR3 DNA: TGTGCCAGCAGCCAATCACTACAAGAGACCCAGTACTTC
V gene: TRBV14
D gene: -
J gene: TRBJ2-5
clone size: once

CDR3 protein: CASSTGPLTGNYGYTF
CDR3 DNA: TGTGCCAGCAGTACCGGCCCCCTGACAGGGAACTATGGCTACACCTTC
V gene: TRBV6-2/TRBV6-3
D gene: TRBD1
J gene: TRBJ1-2
clone size: -

CDR3 protein: CASSYRTGANSPLHF
CDR3 DNA: TGTGCCAGCAGTTATCGGACAGGGGCTAATTCACCCCTCCACTTT
V gene: TRBV6-2/TRBV6-3
D gene: TRBD1
J gene: TRBJ1-6
clone size: once

CDR3 protein: CASSSNRVQNTEAFF
CDR3 DNA: TGTGCCAGCTCATCGAACAGGGTACAGAACACTGAAGCTTTCTTT
V gene: TRBV18
D gene: -
J gene: TRBJ1-1
clone size: -

CDR3 protein: CASNSGANVLTF
CDR3 DNA: TGTGCCAGCAACTCTGGGGCCAACGTCCTGACTTTC
V gene: TRBV28
D gene: -
J gene: TRBJ2-6
clone size: -

CDR3 protein: CASSPDGLGDQPQHF
CDR3 DNA: TGTGCCAGCAGTCCAGACGGCCTTGGGGATCAGCCCCAGCATTTT
V gene: TRBV7-9
D gene: -
J gene: TRBJ1-5
clone size: -

CDR3 protein: CASKSRQGTGELFF
CDR3 DNA: TGTGCCAGCAAGTCACGCCAGGGGACCGGGGAGCTGTTTTTT
V gene: TRBV6-5
D gene: -
J gene: TRBJ2-2
clone size: -

CDR3 protein: CASSPLRAGGSSYEQYF
CDR3 DNA: TGTGCCAGCAGTCCACTAAGAGCGGGGGGGAGCTCCTACGAGCAGTACTTC
V gene: TRBV2
D gene: TRBD2
J gene: TRBJ2-7
clone size: -

CDR3 protein: CSVGSGSRTDTQYF
CDR3 DNA: TGCAGCGTTGGGAGCGGGTCCCGCACAGATACGCAGTATTTT
V gene: TRBV29-1
D gene: -
J gene: TRBJ2-3
clone size: -

CDR3 protein: CASSQGDSQETQYF
CDR3 DNA: TGCGCCAGCAGCCAAGGAGACTCTCAAGAGACCCAGTACTTC
V gene: TRBV4-3
D gene: -
J gene: TRBJ2-5
clone size: -

CDR3 protein: CASSSRTSYYEQFF
CDR3 DNA: TGTGCCAGCAGCTCCCGGACTAGTTACTATGAGCAGTTCTTC
V gene: TRBV7-9
D gene: TRBD2
J gene: TRBJ2-1
clone size: -

CDR3 protein: CASSQRGAREQFF
CDR3 DNA: TGTGCCAGCAGCCAGCGGGGGGCGCGGGAGCAGTTCTTC
V gene: TRBV3-1/TRBV3-2
D gene: TRBD2
J gene: TRBJ2-1
clone size: -

CDR3 protein: CASSQLALSSTDTQYF
CDR3 DNA: TGTGCCAGCAGCCAACTAGCGCTCTCTAGCACAGATACGCAGTATTTT
V gene: TRBV7-3
D gene: TRBD2
J gene: TRBJ2-3
clone size: once

CDR3 protein: CASSQGMNTEAFF
CDR3 DNA: TGTGCCAGCAGCCAGGGTATGAACACTGAAGCTTTCTTT
V gene: TRBV3-1/TRBV3-2
D gene: -
J gene: TRBJ1-1
clone size: -

CDR3 protein: CASTIGRALLNQPQHF
CDR3 DNA: TGTGCCAGTACCATCGGACGAGCATTACTAAATCAGCCCCAGCATTTT
V gene: TRBV19
D gene: -
J gene: TRBJ1-5
clone size: -

CDR3 protein: CASSLLGVGTEAFF
CDR3 DNA: TGTGCCAGCAGTTTACTGGGTGTCGGCACTGAAGCTTTCTTT
V gene: TRBV27
D gene: -
J gene: TRBJ1-1
clone size: -

CDR3 protein: CASSPARQGASTNEKLFF
CDR3 DNA: TGCGCCAGCAGCCCCGCCCGCCAGGGGGCGTCTACTAATGAAAAACTGTTTTTT
V gene: TRBV5-1
D gene: TRBD1
J gene: TRBJ1-4
clone size: -

CDR3 protein: CASSVEGGPGDTQYF
CDR3 DNA: TGTGCCAGCAGTGTCGAGGGGGGGCCAGGGGATACGCAGTATTTT
V gene: TRBV2
D gene: -
J gene: TRBJ2-3
clone size: -

CDR3 protein: CASSPDHLRGLHEQYF
CDR3 DNA: TGTGCCAGCAGCCCCGACCACCTCAGGGGGCTCCACGAGCAGTACTTC
V gene: TRBV7-3
D gene: TRBD1
J gene: TRBJ2-7
clone size: once

CDR3 protein: CASRARRQGSSTDGYTF
CDR3 DNA: TGTGCCAGCAGGGCACGGAGACAGGGATCGAGTACCGATGGCTACACCTTC
V gene: TRBV6-4
D gene: TRBD1
J gene: TRBJ1-2
clone size: once

CDR3 protein: CASSFRDTEAFF
CDR3 DNA: TGTGCCAGTAGTTTCAGGGACACTGAAGCTTTCTTT
V gene: TRBV19
D gene: -
J gene: TRBJ1-1
clone size: -

CDR3 protein: CASSIGRGGTEAFF
CDR3 DNA: TGTGCCAGTAGTATAGGACGGGGGGGCACTGAAGCTTTCTTT
V gene: TRBV19
D gene: -
J gene: TRBJ1-1
clone size: -

CDR3 protein: CASSLSSAAKYF
CDR3 DNA: TGTGCCAGCAGCTTAAGCTCGGCAGCAAAGTACTTC
V gene: TRBV11-2
D gene: -
J gene: TRBJ2-5
clone size: -

CDR3 protein: CASSPRQNYGYTF
CDR3 DNA: TGTGCCAGCAGCCCCCGACAGAACTATGGCTACACCTTC
V gene: TRBV5-8
D gene: -
J gene: TRBJ1-2
clone size: -

CDR3 protein: CASSRRGGAKNIQYF
CDR3 DNA: TGTGCCAGCAGCAGAAGGGGGGGGGCCAAAAACATTCAGTACTTC
V gene: TRBV6-5
D gene: -
J gene: TRBJ2-4
clone size: few

CDR3 protein: CASSLTSNTEAFF
CDR3 DNA: TGCGCCAGCAGCCTGACATCGAACACTGAAGCTTTCTTT
V gene: TRBV5-1
D gene: -
J gene: TRBJ1-1
clone size: -

CDR3 protein: CASSLSGTGNGYTF
CDR3 DNA: TGTGCCAGCAGCTTAAGTGGGACAGGGAATGGCTACACCTTC
V gene: TRBV7-9
D gene: TRBD1
J gene: TRBJ1-2
clone size: -

CDR3 protein: CASSIEGGKSYGYTF
CDR3 DNA: TGTGCCAGTAGTATAGAAGGTGGAAAGAGCTATGGCTACACCTTC
V gene: TRBV19
D gene: -
J gene: TRBJ1-2
clone size: -

CDR3 protein: CASSQGTSSWFF
CDR3 DNA: TGTGCCAGCAGCCAAGGCACTAGCTCATGGTTCTTC
V gene: TRBV3-1/TRBV3-2
D gene: -
J gene: TRBJ2-1
clone size: once

CDR3 protein: CASSPRLTTYNEQFF
CDR3 DNA: TGTGCCAGCAGTCCTAGACTGACGACCTACAATGAGCAGTTCTTC
V gene: TRBV28
D gene: -
J gene: TRBJ2-1
clone size: once

CDR3 protein: CATSEGLAGAGDTQYF
CDR3 DNA: TGTGCCACCAGTGAAGGACTAGCGGGGGCCGGAGATACGCAGTATTTT
V gene: TRBV24-1
D gene: TRBD2
J gene: TRBJ2-3
clone size: -

CDR3 protein: CASSQRQGTTGELFF
CDR3 DNA: TGCGCCAGCAGCCAGAGACAGGGGACCACCGGGGAGCTGTTTTTT
V gene: TRBV4-3
D gene: TRBD1
J gene: TRBJ2-2
clone size: few

CDR3 protein: CASRRSGLAGGEQFF
CDR3 DNA: TGTGCCAGCAGGCGGTCGGGACTAGCGGGGGGTGAGCAGTTCTTC
V gene: TRBV5-4
D gene: TRBD2
J gene: TRBJ2-1
clone size: -

CDR3 protein: CASSQATGGHYGYTF
CDR3 DNA: TGTGCCAGCAGCCAAGCGACAGGGGGCCATTATGGCTACACCTTC
V gene: TRBV3-1/TRBV3-2
D gene: TRBD1
J gene: TRBJ1-2
clone size: -

CDR3 protein: CASSSAGAGGNEQFF
CDR3 DNA: TGTGCCAGCAGCTCCGCTGGGGCAGGGGGCAATGAGCAGTTCTTC
V gene: TRBV7-2
D gene: TRBD1
J gene: TRBJ2-1
clone size: -

CDR3 protein: CATSPRTGGYGYTF
CDR3 DNA: TGTGCCACCAGCCCAAGGACAGGGGGCTATGGCTACACCTTC
V gene: TRBV15
D gene: TRBD1
J gene: TRBJ1-2
clone size: -